These 29 T cell receptor beta chains were all obtained from the same sample, sequenced in a study of blood T cell repertoires in COVID-19. The assay was immunoSEQ multiplex PCR, and TCRdb's table has in-frame clones only and misses some. The table records around 200,000 clones, about 88% of them present only once. The sample taken for sequencing was peripheral blood. The source of these receptors is a woman older than 75 in a cohort sampled during active or convalescent COVID-19.

This sequence joins TRBV11-2 and TRBJ1-1, with a tentative D call TRBD1 (5 bases). CDR3 length: 14 amino acids. Trimming took 2 bases from V and 7 from J, leaving 14 bases between them. Germline V CDR1 and CDR2: SGHAT, FQNNGV. The CDR3 sequence: CASSLSAGYGEAFF. The CDR3 DNA sequence: TGTGCCAGCAGCTTATCGGCAGGGTATGGTGAAGCTTTCTTT.

V and J are TRBV4-3 and TRBJ2-6; TRBD1 might be the D (6 bases). Deletions cut 2 bases from V and 4 bases from J, with 12 bases between. CDR1 LGHNA and CDR2 YSLEER come from the germline V gene. CDR3 size: 16 residues. The CDR3 is CASSQLTGSGANVLTF. The CDR3 DNA reads TGCGCCAGCAGCCAACTTACAGGGTCCGGGGCCAACGTCCTGACTTTC.

This clone was found once. The chain is built from TRBV19 and TRBJ1-6; 9 bases fit TRBD1. Unmatched junction bases numbered 8, after V lost 5 bases and J lost 3 bases. This CDR3 has 17 amino acids. Germline CDR1 is LNHDA and CDR2 is SQIVND (reference sequence). The CDR3 loop reads CASSLDRGFDYNSPLHF. Here the CDR3 DNA reads TGTGCCAGTAGTCTTGACAGGGGGTTCGACTATAATTCACCCCTCCACTTT. The complete variable domain, with remaining parts taken from reference TRBV19 and TRBJ1-6, reads DGGITQSPKYLFRKEGQNVTLSCEQNLNHDAMYWYRQDPGQGLRLIYYSQIVNDFQKGDIAEGYSVSREKKESFPLTVTSAQKNPTAFYLCASSLDRGFDYNSPLHFGNGTRLTVT.

V gene TRBV9 combines with J gene TRBJ1-3, with D tentatively TRBD1 (6 bases). V was pared by 3 bases and J by 1 base, with 14 bases between. Germline V gene data show CDR1 as SGDLS and CDR2 as YYNGEE. The length of the CDR3 is 16 residues. DNA for the CDR3: TGTGCCAGCAGCGCAGTCGGGGGGGCATCTGGAAACACCATATATTTT. It yields the protein CASSAVGGASGNTIYF. Together with reference TRBV9 and TRBJ1-3, the CDR3 gives the full variable domain: DSGVTQTPKHLITATGQRVTLRCSPRSGDLSVYWYQQSLDQGLQFLIQYYNGEERAKGNILERFSAQQFPDLHSELNLSSLELGDSALYFCASSAVGGASGNTIYFGEGSWLTVV.

The J gene is TRBJ1-1, the V gene TRBV2, with 8 bases identical to TRBD1. V shed 8 bases, J shed 0 bases, and the junction held 2 bases outside the gene matches. The germline V gene encodes CDR1 SNHLY and CDR2 FYNNEI. This CDR3 has 13 residues. CDR3 protein: CASRTGMNTEAFF. The CDR3 DNA follows: TGTGCCAGCCGGACAGGGATGAACACTGAAGCTTTCTTT.

The chain uses TRBV24-1 and TRBJ2-1; the match to TRBD2 covers 10 bases. The CDR3 totals 15 residues. Germline trimming cut 4 bases from V and 6 bases from J; bases unmatched to any gene: 5. Germline lookup yields CDR1 KGHDR and CDR2 SFDVKD. CDR3 region: CATSDPGLAVNEQFF. As DNA, the CDR3 is TGTGCCACCAGTGACCCCGGACTAGCGGTCAATGAGCAGTTCTTC.

The chain carries TRBV6-2 or TRBV6-3 and TRBJ1-5; no definite D call. Germline V lookup: CDR1 MNHEY, CDR2 SVGEGT. This CDR3 region has 13 residues. V gave up 2 bases and J gave up 6 bases, with 8 bases separating them. CDR3 loop: CASSYQLPQPQHF. CDR3 coding DNA: TGTGCCAGCAGTTACCAGTTGCCTCAGCCCCAGCATTTT.

The V call is TRBV6-6, the J call TRBJ1-5; 8 bases are a match to TRBD1. CDR1 and CDR2 (germline): MNHNY, SVGAGI (reference sequence). This CDR3 has 14 residues. The junction had 6 bases not matched to a gene; V was cut back by 6 bases and J by 5 bases. CDR3 loop: CASSSQGADQPQHF. The CDR3 DNA sequence: TGTGCCAGCAGCAGTCAGGGGGCGGATCAGCCCCAGCATTTT.

The chain carries TRBV10-2 and TRBJ2-3; TRBD2 aligns across 7 bases. V dropped 6 bases and J dropped 5; count of bases not matched to a gene: 8. CDR1 and CDR2 from the germline V gene are WSHSY and SAAADI. The CDR3 covers 14 residues. Here the CDR3 reads CASRPAGLGDTQYF. For the CDR3, the DNA is TGCGCCAGCAGGCCAGCGGGGCTGGGAGATACGCAGTATTTT.

The genes are TRBV18 and TRBJ1-3, with D perhaps matching TRBD1 (5 bases). The CDR3 extends over 15 amino acids. Germline values: CDR1 KGHSH, CDR2 LQKENI. V lost 2 bases, J lost 2 bases, and 10 bases lay in between. CDR3: CASSPTTGTGNTIYF. DNA for the CDR3: TGTGCCAGCTCACCAACAACAGGAACTGGAAACACCATATATTTT. The full variable domain, completed using reference TRBV18 and TRBJ1-3, is NAGVMQNPRHLVRRRGQEARLRCSPMKGHSHVYWYRQLPEEGLKFMVYLQKENIIDESGMPKERFSAEFPKEGPSILRIQQVVRGDSAAYFCASSPTTGTGNTIYFGEGSWLTVV.

The chain recombines TRBV30 with TRBJ1-5, with TRBD1 identical over 7 bases. The CDR3 contains 15 residues. Germline CDR1 and CDR2: GTSNPN and SVGIG (reference sequence). Germline trimming cut 3 bases from V and 2 bases from J; bases unmatched to any gene: 7. DNA of the CDR3: TGTGCCTGGAGGTTGAGGGGGCTTGGCAATCAGCCCCAGCATTTT. Amino acids: CAWRLRGLGNQPQHF.

CDR3 in amino acids: CASSLTGGGETQYF. The CDR3 DNA follows: TGCGCCAGCAGCCTGACAGGAGGTGGAGAGACCCAGTACTTC. The chain carries TRBV5-1 and TRBJ2-5; D possibly corresponds to TRBD1 (6 bases). With 4 bases removed from V and 4 bases from J, the gap between germline ends came to 14 bases. Germline-derived CDR1 and CDR2 are SGHRS and YFSETQ. The CDR3 runs to 14 residues.

This rearrangement joins TRBV2 to TRBJ2-1; TRBD2 matches at 8 bases. The CDR3 length is 15 residues. Germline CDR1 SNHLY, CDR2 FYNNEI. The junction had 9 bases not matched to a gene; V was cut back by 4 bases and J by 7 bases. Here the CDR3 DNA reads TGTGCCAGCAGTGTACGCCGGGGGGGTCCTAATGAGCAGTTCTTC. It encodes CASSVRRGGPNEQFF. The full variable domain, rest sourced from reference TRBV2 and TRBJ2-1, is EPEVTQTPSHQVTQMGQEVILRCVPISNHLYFYWYRQILGQKVEFLVSFYNNEISEKSEIFDDQFSVERPDGSNFTLKIRSTKLEDSAMYFCASSVRRGGPNEQFFGPGTRLTVL.

The CDR3 here is CASSARVSAGDEQFF. The CDR3 region has the DNA TGTGCCAGTAGTGCCAGGGTCAGCGCGGGGGATGAGCAGTTCTTC. The chain is built from TRBV19 and TRBJ2-1, with 7 bases fitting TRBD2. V gave up 5 bases and J gave up 8 bases; unmatched junction bases: 12. This CDR3 is built from 15 residues. Per the germline V gene, CDR1 is LNHDA and CDR2 is SQIVND (reference sequence).

This clone was seen ten or more times. V usage is TRBV29-1 and J usage is TRBJ2-3, with 9 bases fitting TRBD1. This CDR3 spans 15 amino acids. Germline V CDR1 and CDR2: SQVTM, ANQGSEA. Losses at the gene ends were 6 bases for V and 1 base for J; bases not matched to a gene: 8. CDR3 DNA sequence: TGCAGCGTGATGCGGACAGGGGTTGGCACAGATACGCAGTATTTT. Encoded protein: CSVMRTGVGTDTQYF.

The J gene is TRBJ2-1, the V gene TRBV5-1; D not certain. CDR1 and CDR2 from the germline V gene are SGHRS and YFSETQ. Trimming shortened V by 0 bases and J by 3 bases, and 4 bases separated the two germline ends. The CDR3 covers 13 residues. The CDR3 sequence is CASSLAVYNEQFF. In nucleotides, the CDR3 is TGCGCCAGCAGCTTGGCGGTCTACAATGAGCAGTTCTTC.

V is TRBV12-1 and J is TRBJ2-5; the table names TRBD2, a call not compared with the DNA. TRBV12-1 is shown as a pseudogene. This CDR3 region has 16 residues. The CDR3 sequence is CASPPTSGVSQETQYF. The CDR3 bases are TGTGCCAGCCCCCCTACTAGCGGGGTAAGCCAAGAGACCCAGTACTTC.

The chain uses TRBV7-9 and TRBJ1-1; TRBD1 is a possible D gene (5 bases). This CDR3 has 14 residues. V lost 2 bases to trimming and J lost 3 bases, with 10 bases between them. Looked up from germline, CDR1 is SEHNR and CDR2 is FQNEAQ (reference sequence). CDR3 DNA sequence: TGTGCCAGCAGCTTACTCTCCAGGGACACTGAAGCTTTCTTT. It translates to CASSLLSRDTEAFF.

The chain joins TRBV6-6 to TRBJ2-3, with 10 bases lining up with TRBD1. The CDR3 extends over 15 amino acids. After removal of 7 bases from V and 3 bases from J, the junction contained 7 bases not matched to a gene. Germline V gene sequence: CDR1 MNHNY, CDR2 SVGAGI (reference sequence). The CDR3, as DNA: TGTGCCAGCACCGACCGGGACAGGGGTACAGATACGCAGTATTTT. Amino acid sequence: CASTDRDRGTDTQYF.

The chain is built from TRBV28 and TRBJ2-7; TRBD1 might be the D (6 bases). V lost 3 bases to trimming and J lost 3 bases, with 18 bases between them. Germline V gives CDR1 MDHEN, CDR2 SYDVKM. This CDR3 spans 16 amino acids. For the CDR3, the DNA is TGTGCCAGCAGTTTGCGAAGGGGGTCCTGGGACTACGAGCAGTACTTC. Translated, it gives CASSLRRGSWDYEQYF. Looking up the rest from reference TRBV28 and TRBJ2-7 gives the full variable domain: DVKVTQSSRYLVKRTGEKVFLECVQDMDHENMFWYRQDPGLGLRLIYFSYDVKMKEKGDIPEGYSVSREKKERFSLILESASTNQTSMYLCASSLRRGSWDYEQYFGPGTRLTVT.

The rearrangement uses TRBV12-3 or TRBV12-4 and TRBJ2-1, with TRBD2 matching 9 bases. With 7 bases clipped from V and 9 bases from J, the junction kept 7 bases outside the gene matches. The CDR3 spans 13 residues. The CDR3 region has the DNA TGTGCCAGCAAATTAGCGGGAGCGGGTGAGCAGTTCTTC. Protein sequence: CASKLAGAGEQFF.

This rearrangement joins TRBV18 to TRBJ1-2, with a weak D call TRBD1 (6 bases). Germline V gene lookup returns CDR1 KGHSH and CDR2 LQKENI. Trimming took 6 bases from V and 2 from J, leaving 16 bases between them. The CDR3 is 15 amino acids. Written as DNA, the CDR3 is TGTGCCAGCTCCTTCAACAGGGCTCGGAACTATGGCTACACCTTC. As protein: CASSFNRARNYGYTF. The variable domain in full, completed from reference TRBV18 and TRBJ1-2, reads NAGVMQNPRHLVRRRGQEARLRCSPMKGHSHVYWYRQLPEEGLKFMVYLQKENIIDESGMPKERFSAEFPKEGPSILRIQQVVRGDSAAYFCASSFNRARNYGYTFGSGTRLTVV.

Here the CDR3 DNA reads TGTGCCATCAGTGACCAACAAGATACGCAGTATTTT. Translated: CAISDQQDTQYF. The rearrangement joins TRBV10-3 to TRBJ2-3, with D unclear. V lost 3 bases to trimming and J lost 5 bases, with 6 bases between them. Germline V CDR1 and CDR2: ENHRY, SYGVKD. The CDR3 runs to 12 residues.

The V gene is TRBV11-2, the J gene TRBJ2-3, with 13 bases lining up with TRBD2. V lost 0 bases to trimming and J lost 4 bases; unmatched junction nucleotides: 1. Germline V CDR1 and CDR2: SGHAT, FQNNGV. The CDR3 is 16 residues long. The DNA of the CDR3 is TGTGCCAGCAGCTTAGATGGGACTAGCGGGGCAGATACGCAGTATTTT. Its translation is CASSLDGTSGADTQYF.

The CDR3 is CASRPYERAGGYTF. CDR3 nucleotides: TGTGCCAGCAGGCCGTATGAAAGGGCGGGAGGCTACACCTTC. This chain uses TRBV27 with TRBJ1-2; D gene ambiguous. Germline values: CDR1 MNHEY, CDR2 SMNVEV (reference sequence). The V gene lost 6 bases and the J gene lost 8 bases, with 19 bases spanning the gap. The CDR3 covers 14 residues.

The chain uses TRBV5-8 and TRBJ1-4; TRBD1 matches 7 bases. The trim removed 0 bases at V and 10 bases at J, leaving 3 bases unmatched. The CDR3 extends over 13 amino acids. The germline V gene has CDR1 SGHTS and CDR2 YDEGEE. The CDR3 protein is CASSLAQGRKLFF. DNA of the CDR3: TGTGCCAGCAGCTTGGCACAGGGGCGAAAACTGTTTTTT.

V is TRBV15 and J is TRBJ2-6; D unresolved. CDR3 length: 14 residues. The V gene's germline CDR1 is LNHNV and CDR2 YYDKDF (reference sequence). The V gene lost 5 bases and the J gene lost 3 bases, with 8 bases spanning the gap. CDR3 nucleotide sequence: TGTGCCACCAGCGAGGTGTATGGGGCCAACGTCCTGACTTTC. This gives the protein CATSEVYGANVLTF.

This chain uses TRBV24-1 with TRBJ2-7; weak D call: TRBD1 (6 bases). V gave up 9 bases and J gave up 1 base, with 15 bases separating them. Germline CDR1 is KGHDR and CDR2 is SFDVKD. The CDR3 spans 14 residues. The DNA of the CDR3 is TGTGCCACCGTAAAGAGAGACAGGTCCTACGAGCAGTACGTC. Translating gives CATVKRDRSYEQYV.

The genes are TRBV5-1 and TRBJ1-1; 8 bases agree with TRBD1. The CDR3 is 18 residues long. The V segment lost 0 bases and the J segment 3 bases; nucleotides outside the gene matches: 13. Germline CDR1 is SGHRS and CDR2 is YFSETQ. CDR3 DNA sequence: TGCGCCAGCAGCTTGGGGGGACAGGTTTTTTCGTTCGACACTGAAGCTTTCTTT. Protein: CASSLGGQVFSFDTEAFF.